This entry lists 18 T cell receptor beta chains sequenced from one sample in a study of T-cell reconstitution after alpha-beta-depleted transplantation in children (dated by TCRdb to about 2016). The library was obtained by PCR. This sample was sequenced with an Illumina HiSeq 2500. To normalize quantification of the TCRbeta repertoire, the TCR libraries were built with molecular barcoding that relied on unique molecular identifiers. Starting from the raw public reads, TCRdb applied fastp trimming at Q25, assembled clones with MiXCR and retained in-frame beta chains. Each CDR3 protein gets just one entry, which takes the most common genes and DNA from the rows behind it. The sample has some 500,000 distinct CDR3 sequences on record, approximately 20% of them singletons. In total, the top ten clones hold about 3.1% of the sample. Here the sequenced sample was PBMCs from the stem cell graft donor, taken from the stem cell graft. Receptor source: a human donor who donated a stem cell graft to a child with acute lymphoblastic leukemia.

A remark on this clonotype: A junction end diverges from the germline sequence, so it may reflect a read error. The rearrangement joins TRBV20-1 to TRBJ1-5, with no clear D. Germline CDR1 is DFQATT and CDR2 is SNEGSKA (reference sequence). The CDR3 totals 12 residues. The CDR3: CSASTTNPSKIF. DNA of the CDR3: TGCAGTGCCTCAACCACTAATCCATCGAAGATTTTT.

The chain uses TRBV4-2 and TRBJ1-1; D is uncertain. Looked up from germline, CDR1 is LGHNA and CDR2 is YNFKEQ. There are 14 residues in the CDR3. V was pared by 4 bases and J by 1 base, with 10 bases between. CDR3: CASSLTPRNTEAFF. CDR3 nucleotide sequence: TGTGCCAGCAGCCTCACCCCGAGGAACACTGAAGCTTTCTTT.

In this sample, this clonotype turned up a few times. The V call is TRBV20-1, the J call TRBJ1-1; perhaps TRBD1 as D (5 bases). Germline V CDR1 and CDR2: DFQATT, SNEGSKA (reference sequence). Trimming removed 3 bases from V and 10 bases from J, with 18 bases in between. The length of the CDR3 is 13 residues. CDR3 nucleotide sequence: TGCAGTGCTAGGAGAAGGACACTATCTGGAGCTTTCTTT. Its protein is CSARRRTLSGAFF.

The chain has TRBV11-1 and TRBJ2-7; no reliable D call. Germline V gene sequence: CDR1 SGHAT, CDR2 FQDESV (reference sequence). The CDR3 runs 14 residues. V lost 4 bases and J lost 3, with 13 bases in between. The DNA of the CDR3 is TGTGCCAGCAGCTCGATGGGGATAGTCTACGAGCAGTACTTC. This gives the protein CASSSMGIVYEQYF.

Details on this clonotype: The junction and the germline gene differ at one end; a read error may be behind it. The chain links TRBV12-3 or TRBV12-4 to TRBJ2-5; D is tentatively TRBD1 or TRBD2 (5 bases each). The CDR3 runs 16 residues. The CDR3 DNA reads TGTGCCAGCGAAAGGGGACCACTCGAGGACCAAGAGACCCACTACTTC. Its translation: CASERGPLEDQETHYF.

In its sample, this clonotype was seen a few times. The genes are TRBV20-1 and TRBJ1-2; the D is unclear. V shed 2 bases and J shed 6 bases, with 7 bases lying between them. The CDR3 extends over 11 amino acids. Germline-derived CDR1 and CDR2 are DFQATT and SNEGSKA (reference sequence). The CDR3: CSARMMDGYTF. The CDR3 nucleotides are TGCAGTGCTAGAATGATGGATGGCTACACCTTC.

The V gene is TRBV18, the J gene TRBJ2-7; TRBD2 is a possible D gene (5 bases). This CDR3 contains 13 residues. The V and J ends lost 3 bases and 3 bases respectively, with 9 bases between them. Germline CDR1 KGHSH, CDR2 LQKENI. In nucleotides, the CDR3 is TGTGCCAGCTCACCCTCTAGCAACTACGAGCAGTACTTC. Its protein product is CASSPSSNYEQYF.

This clonotype was recorded a few times. The gene calls are TRBV29-1 and TRBJ1-1; TRBD1 might be the D (6 bases). This CDR3 region has 12 residues. Germline V lookup: CDR1 SQVTM, CDR2 ANQGSEA. V was clipped by 6 bases and J by 7 bases, with 15 bases between them. The chain's CDR3 is CSVEQGAIEAFF. The CDR3 region has the DNA TGCAGCGTAGAACAGGGTGCGATTGAAGCTTTCTTT. Filled out from reference TRBV29-1 and TRBJ1-1, the complete variable domain reads SAVISQKPSRDICQRGTSLTIQCQVDSQVTMMFWYRQQPGQSLTLIATANQGSEATYESGFVIDKFPISRPNLTFSTLTVSNMSPEDSSIYLCSVEQGAIEAFFGQGTRLTVV.

This clonotype was counted a few times. This sequence joins TRBV5-1 and TRBJ2-2, with 10 positions matching TRBD1. The CDR3 has 19 amino acids. Germline assignment: CDR1 SGHRS and CDR2 YFSETQ. Losses at the gene ends were 4 bases for V and 1 base for J; bases not matched to a gene: 13. Here the CDR3 DNA reads TGCGCCAGCAGCCTACCCGGGACAGGGGTAACAGTGAACACCGGGGAGCTGTTTTTT. The encoded protein is CASSLPGTGVTVNTGELFF.

This clonotype came up a few times. The rearrangement uses TRBV20-1 and TRBJ2-7; no reliable D call. This CDR3 is built from 11 residues. The germline CDR1 and CDR2 sequences are DFQATT and SNEGSKA (reference sequence). With 7 bases removed from V and 2 bases from J, the gap between germline ends came to 9 bases. The chain's CDR3 is CSVKEPYEQYF. As DNA, the CDR3 is TGCAGTGTAAAGGAGCCCTACGAGCAGTACTTC.

This rearrangement joins TRBV12-3 or TRBV12-4 to TRBJ1-1; D unresolved. V was clipped by 7 bases and J by 0 bases, with 15 bases between them. The CDR3 covers 15 residues. CDR3 sequence: CASILEFRLNTEAFF. The CDR3 coding sequence is TGTGCCAGCATATTGGAATTTAGGCTGAACACTGAAGCTTTCTTT.

In this sample, this clonotype turned up a few times. The chain links TRBV25-1 to TRBJ1-4; D is possibly TRBD1 (6 bases). The CDR3 loop spans 15 amino acids. CDR1 is MGHDK, CDR2 SYGVNS, per germline. Deletions cut 1 base from V and 1 base from J, with 7 bases between. In DNA, the CDR3 is TGTGCCAGCAGTGAATTCAGGGGAACTAATGAAAAACTGTTTTTT. Translating gives CASSEFRGTNEKLFF.

This clonotype was picked up a small number of times. The genes are TRBV9 and TRBJ1-5; 8 bases are a match to TRBD1. J was trimmed by 9 bases and V by 3 bases; bases with no gene match: 11. Germline V CDR1 and CDR2: SGDLS, YYNGEE. The CDR3 is 15 residues long. The CDR3 DNA is TGTGCCAGCAGCGAGACAGGGGAAAACTATGGGCCCCAGCATTTT. Encoded protein: CASSETGENYGPQHF.

The chain links TRBV7-8 to TRBJ2-7; TRBD1 is a possible D gene (6 bases). The CDR3 loop spans 17 amino acids. V was pared by 0 bases and J by 6 bases, with 21 bases between. CDR1 is SGHVS and CDR2 is FQNEAQ in the germline V gene. CDR3 protein: CASSLALSAGAPLEQYF. The CDR3 coding sequence is TGTGCCAGCAGCTTAGCGCTAAGTGCAGGGGCCCCCCTCGAGCAGTACTTC.

This clonotype was picked up many times. The rearrangement links TRBV5-1 to TRBJ1-1; 8 bases are a match to TRBD1. Germline V CDR1 and CDR2: SGHRS, YFSETQ. CDR3 length: 14 residues. V shed 7 bases, J shed 3 bases, and the junction held 8 bases outside the gene matches. As DNA, the CDR3 is TGCGCCAGCCGAGGGAACAGGGGGGACACTGAAGCTTTCTTT. The encoded protein is CASRGNRGDTEAFF. The whole variable domain, filled in from reference TRBV5-1 and TRBJ1-1, reads KAGVTQTPRYLIKTRGQQVTLSCSPISGHRSVSWYQQTPGQGLQFLFEYFSETQRNKGNFPGRFSGRQFSNSRSEMNVSTLELGDSALYLCASRGNRGDTEAFFGQGTRLTVV.

This clonotype was seen a few times. The chain joins TRBV5-1 to TRBJ1-2; 11 nucleotides line up with TRBD1. The CDR3 spans 14 residues. Germline-derived CDR1 and CDR2 are SGHRS and YFSETQ. Trimming cost V 0 bases and J 6 bases; bases outside gene matches: 1. CDR3 sequence (DNA): TGCGCCAGCAGCTTGGGGACAGGGGGCGATGGCTACACCTTC. This sequence encodes CASSLGTGGDGYTF.

This sequence joins TRBV20-1 and TRBJ2-1; D gene ambiguous. Trimming pared 3 bases from V and 0 bases from J, leaving 15 bases between. CDR3 size: 16 residues. Germline V gene data show CDR1 as DFQATT and CDR2 as SNEGSKA (reference sequence). The CDR3 DNA reads TGCAGTGCTAGGCCTCTAGGGCAGCCCTCCTACAATGAGCAGTTCTTC. Protein sequence: CSARPLGQPSYNEQFF.

This clonotype was recorded a few times. CDR3 amino acids: CASSPRIAGGHNEQFF. The DNA of the CDR3 is TGTGCCAGCAGCCCCCGGATTGCGGGAGGCCACAATGAGCAGTTCTTC. The chain employs TRBV7-9 and TRBJ2-1, with 8 bases lining up with TRBD2. CDR3 length: 16 residues. The V gene end was trimmed by 5 bases and the J gene end by 5 bases; junction bases not matched to a gene: 11. CDR1 and CDR2 from the germline V gene are SEHNR and FQNEAQ (reference sequence).